Below, one T cell receptor beta chain is given with its context. The antigen remains undetermined. Primers included in the PCR were 60 Vbeta and 13 Jbeta primers. Method: immunoSEQ multiplex PCR; TCRdb's copy keeps in-frame clones and lacks some. The data show about 270,000 clones, 86% seen once. The V segment lost 8 bases and the J segment 7 bases; nucleotides outside the gene matches: 6. CDR1 is MDHEN, CDR2 SYDVKM, per germline. There are 13 residues in the CDR3. This entry belongs to a study of cytomegalovirus exposure and HLA in healthy donors. Overall study findings and caveats: Overall, some 160 TCR beta chains were annotated as cytomegalovirus-associated.

This chain connects TRBV28 to TRBJ1-5, with 9 bases matching TRBD1. This sequence originates from a man between 35 and 55 years old in good health and CMV-seropositive. The source material was PBMCs. The CDR3 loop reads CASDRGFEQPQHF. The CDR3 DNA follows: TGTGCCAGCGACAGGGGGTTTGAGCAGCCCCAGCATTTT.